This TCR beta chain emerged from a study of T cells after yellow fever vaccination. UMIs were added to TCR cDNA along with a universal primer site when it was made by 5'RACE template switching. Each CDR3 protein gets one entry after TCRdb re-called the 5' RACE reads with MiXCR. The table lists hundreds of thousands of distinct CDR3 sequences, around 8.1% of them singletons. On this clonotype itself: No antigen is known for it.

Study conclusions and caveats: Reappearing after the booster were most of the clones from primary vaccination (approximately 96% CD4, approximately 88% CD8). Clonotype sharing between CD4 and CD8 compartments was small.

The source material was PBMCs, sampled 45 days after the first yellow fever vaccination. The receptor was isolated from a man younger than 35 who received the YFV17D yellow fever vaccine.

The CDR3 spells CSARGGRGWNEQFF. CDR3 DNA sequence: TGCAGTGCCCGGGGGGGCAGGGGTTGGAATGAGCAGTTCTTC. The V and J genes are TRBV20-1 and TRBJ2-1, with TRBD2 matching over 8 bases. The CDR3 contains 14 residues. Germline V gives CDR1 DFQATT, CDR2 SNEGSKA (reference sequence). Trimming at V came to 6 bases and at J to 7 bases, leaving 11 bases not matched to a gene.